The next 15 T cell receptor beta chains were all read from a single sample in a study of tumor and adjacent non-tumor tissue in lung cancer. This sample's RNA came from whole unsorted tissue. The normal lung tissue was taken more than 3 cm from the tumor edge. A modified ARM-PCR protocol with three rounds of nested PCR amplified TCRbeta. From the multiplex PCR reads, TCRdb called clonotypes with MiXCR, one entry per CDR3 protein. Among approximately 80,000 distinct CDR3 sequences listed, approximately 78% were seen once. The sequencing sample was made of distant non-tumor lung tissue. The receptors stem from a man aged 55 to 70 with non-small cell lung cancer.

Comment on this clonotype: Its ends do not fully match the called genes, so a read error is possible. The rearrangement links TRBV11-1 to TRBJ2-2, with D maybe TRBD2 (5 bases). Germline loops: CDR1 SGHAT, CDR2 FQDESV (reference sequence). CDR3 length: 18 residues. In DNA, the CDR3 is TGTGCCAGCAGCTCCCGGGGAGAGGGAATATACAGAGCCGGGGAGCCGTTTTTT. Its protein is CASSSRGEGIYRAGEPFF.

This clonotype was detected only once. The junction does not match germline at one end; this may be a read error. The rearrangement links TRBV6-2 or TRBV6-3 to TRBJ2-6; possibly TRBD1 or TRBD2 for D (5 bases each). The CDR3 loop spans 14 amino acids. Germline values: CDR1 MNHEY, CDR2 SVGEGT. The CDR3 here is CASSDSPGGNVLTF. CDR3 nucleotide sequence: TGTGCCAGCAGCGACAGCCCTGGGGGCAACGTCCTGACTTTC.

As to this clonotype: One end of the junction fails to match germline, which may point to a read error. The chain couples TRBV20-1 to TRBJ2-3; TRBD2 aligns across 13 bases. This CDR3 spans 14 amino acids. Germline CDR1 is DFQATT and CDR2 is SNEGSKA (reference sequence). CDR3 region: CSAGTSGKPDAQYF. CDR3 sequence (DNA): TGTAGTGCTGGGACTAGCGGGAAACCAGATGCGCAGTATTTT.

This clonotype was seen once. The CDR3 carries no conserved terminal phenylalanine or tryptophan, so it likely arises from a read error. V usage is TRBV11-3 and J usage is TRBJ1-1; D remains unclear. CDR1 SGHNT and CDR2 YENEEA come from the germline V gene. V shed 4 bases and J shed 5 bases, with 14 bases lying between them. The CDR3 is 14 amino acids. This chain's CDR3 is CASSSHGRRTEAFL. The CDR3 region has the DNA TGTGCCAGCAGCTCGCATGGACGGCGGACTGAAGCTTTCTTG.

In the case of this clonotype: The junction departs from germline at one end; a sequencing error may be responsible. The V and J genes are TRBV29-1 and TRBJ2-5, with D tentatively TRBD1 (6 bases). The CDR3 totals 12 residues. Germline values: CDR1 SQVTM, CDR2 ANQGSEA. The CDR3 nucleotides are TGCAGCTACAGGGATTTTACAGAGACCCAGTATTTC. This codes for CSYRDFTETQYF.

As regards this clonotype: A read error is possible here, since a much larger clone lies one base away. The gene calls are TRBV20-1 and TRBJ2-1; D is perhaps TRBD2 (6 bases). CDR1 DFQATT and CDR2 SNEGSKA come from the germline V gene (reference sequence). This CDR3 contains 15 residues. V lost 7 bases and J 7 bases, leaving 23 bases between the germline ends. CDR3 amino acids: CSVRVPGGSGNEQFF. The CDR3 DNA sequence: TGCAGTGTCAGGGTACCCGGGGGTTCTGGTAATGAGCAGTTCTTC.

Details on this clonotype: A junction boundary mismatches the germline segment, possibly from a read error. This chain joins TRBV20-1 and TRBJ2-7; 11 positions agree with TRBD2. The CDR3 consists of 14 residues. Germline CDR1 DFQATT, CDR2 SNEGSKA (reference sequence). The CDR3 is CIARQLAGVQEQYF. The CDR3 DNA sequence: TGCATTGCTAGACAACTAGCGGGAGTACAAGAGCAGTACTTC.

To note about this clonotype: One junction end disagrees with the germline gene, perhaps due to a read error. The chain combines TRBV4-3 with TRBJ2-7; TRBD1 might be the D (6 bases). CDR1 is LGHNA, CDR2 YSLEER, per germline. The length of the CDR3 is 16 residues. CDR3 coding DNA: TGCGCCAGCGGCCAAGAGTATCCAGGGGCGACCTACGAGCAATACTTC. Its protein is CASGQEYPGATYEQYF.

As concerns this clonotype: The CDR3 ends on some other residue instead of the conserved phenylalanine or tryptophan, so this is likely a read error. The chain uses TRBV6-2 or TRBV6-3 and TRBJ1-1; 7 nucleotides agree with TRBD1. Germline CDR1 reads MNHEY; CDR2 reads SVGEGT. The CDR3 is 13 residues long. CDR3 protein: CTSSYQGGTEAFY. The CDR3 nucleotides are TGTACCAGTAGTTACCAGGGGGGGACTGAAGCTTTCTAT.

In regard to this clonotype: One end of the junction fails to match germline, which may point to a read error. CDR3 DNA sequence: TGTACCAGCAGCCCGTGGGGCGGAGGAGCTCGGGGCTATGGCTACACCTTC. As protein: CTSSPWGGGARGYGYTF. The V gene is TRBV9, the J gene TRBJ1-2; D might be TRBD1 (5 bases). The length of the CDR3 is 17 residues. Germline V lookup: CDR1 SGDLS, CDR2 YYNGEE.

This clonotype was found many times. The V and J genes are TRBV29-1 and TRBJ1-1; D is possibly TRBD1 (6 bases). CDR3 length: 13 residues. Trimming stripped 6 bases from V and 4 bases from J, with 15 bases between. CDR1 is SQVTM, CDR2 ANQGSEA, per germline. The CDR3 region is CSVVRRGGTEAFF. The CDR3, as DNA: TGCAGCGTCGTCCGGAGGGGGGGCACTGAAGCTTTCTTT.

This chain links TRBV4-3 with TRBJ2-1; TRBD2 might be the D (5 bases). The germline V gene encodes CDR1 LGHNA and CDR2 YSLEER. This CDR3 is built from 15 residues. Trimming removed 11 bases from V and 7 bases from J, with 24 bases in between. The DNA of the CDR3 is TGCGCCTACAGCCTTAACGAGAGGACTTATAATGAGCAGTTCTTC. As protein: CAYSLNERTYNEQFF.

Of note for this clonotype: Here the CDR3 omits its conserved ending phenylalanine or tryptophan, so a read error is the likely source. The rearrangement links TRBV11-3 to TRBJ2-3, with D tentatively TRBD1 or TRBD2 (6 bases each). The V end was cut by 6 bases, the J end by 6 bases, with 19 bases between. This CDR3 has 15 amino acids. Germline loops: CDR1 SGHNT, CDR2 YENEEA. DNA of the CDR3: TGTGCCAGCAGTTCCGTGAGGGGGGCGAGGGATACGCAGTATTGT. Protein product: CASSSVRGARDTQYC.

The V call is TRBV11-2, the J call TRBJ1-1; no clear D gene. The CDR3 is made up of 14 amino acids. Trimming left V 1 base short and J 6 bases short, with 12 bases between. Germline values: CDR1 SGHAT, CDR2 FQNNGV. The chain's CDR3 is CASSLARGSAEAFF. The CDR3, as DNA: TGTGCCAGCAGCTTAGCGCGGGGTTCGGCTGAAGCTTTCTTT.

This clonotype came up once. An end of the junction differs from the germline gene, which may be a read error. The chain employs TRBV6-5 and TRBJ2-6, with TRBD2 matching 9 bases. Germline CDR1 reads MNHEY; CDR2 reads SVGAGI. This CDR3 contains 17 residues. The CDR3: CASSLAGANFGANVLTF. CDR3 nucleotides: TGTGCCAGCAGTTTAGCGGGGGCCAACTTTGGGGCCAACGTTCTGACTTTC.